This TCR beta chain was sequenced for a study of Ad26.COV2.S vaccination and SARS-CoV-2 variants. Regarding the study as a whole: Among vaccine recipients, spike-specific TCR breadth exceeded that of placebo recipients. Substantial breadth was reported for post-vaccination spike-specific CD8+ and CD4+ T cells.

Sequenced by immunoSEQ multiplex PCR; TCRdb stores in-frame clones only, minus some. The sample has some 39,000 clones; roughly 80% are singletons. The CDR3 loop spans 15 amino acids. The V and J ends lost 0 bases and 1 base respectively, with 10 bases between them. The germline CDR1 and CDR2 sequences are SGHRS and YFSETQ. This clone was detected only a few times. Its antigen is unknown. The specimen was peripheral blood, collected after recovery from COVID-19. This chain links TRBV5-1 with TRBJ1-1; tentatively, D is TRBD1 (6 bases). This TCR was sampled from a human donor who had recovered from COVID-19. CDR3 protein: CASSLAEGGNTEAFF. The CDR3 bases are TGCGCCAGCAGCTTGGCCGAGGGGGGGAACACTGAAGCTTTCTTT.